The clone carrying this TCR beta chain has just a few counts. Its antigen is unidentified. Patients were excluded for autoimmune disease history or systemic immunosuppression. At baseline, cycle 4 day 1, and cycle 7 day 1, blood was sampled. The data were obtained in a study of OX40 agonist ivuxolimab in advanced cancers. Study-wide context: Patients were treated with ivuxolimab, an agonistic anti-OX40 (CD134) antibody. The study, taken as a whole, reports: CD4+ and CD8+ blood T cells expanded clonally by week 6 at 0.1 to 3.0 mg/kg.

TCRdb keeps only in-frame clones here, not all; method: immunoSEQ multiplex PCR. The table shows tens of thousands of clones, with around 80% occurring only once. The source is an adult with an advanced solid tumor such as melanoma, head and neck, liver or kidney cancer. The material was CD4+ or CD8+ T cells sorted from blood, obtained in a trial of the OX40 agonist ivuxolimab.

The CDR3 is CASSYSPAGELFF. CDR3 sequence (DNA): TGTGCCAGCAGTTACTCACCCGCCGGGGAGCTGTTTTTT. The chain recombines TRBV6-6 with TRBJ2-2; D not certain. Germline assignment: CDR1 MNHNY and CDR2 SVGAGI (reference sequence). This CDR3 is 13 amino acids long. Trimming cost V 0 bases and J 6 bases, with 5 bases left between them.